The source of this T cell receptor (beta chain) is a study of early T cells in non-severe SARS-CoV-2 infection. This clonotype was observed many times. The CDR3 sequence is 12 residues long. CDR1 is SGHRS, CDR2 YFSETQ, per germline. Deletions cut 0 bases from V and 4 bases from J, with 5 bases between. TCRdb ran MiXCR on the 5' RACE reads and lists one entry per CDR3 protein. Of approximately 90,000 distinct CDR3 sequences in the sample, roughly 15% were seen once. The chain recombines TRBV5-1 with TRBJ2-7; no clear D gene. The clonotype comes from an adult who was a healthcare worker with PCR-confirmed SARS-CoV-2 infection or an uninfected control (not recorded which). The source was whole blood, collected at baseline. CDR3 DNA: TGCGCCAGCAGCTTGGGGGCATACGAGCAGTACTTC. It codes for CASSLGAYEQYF.